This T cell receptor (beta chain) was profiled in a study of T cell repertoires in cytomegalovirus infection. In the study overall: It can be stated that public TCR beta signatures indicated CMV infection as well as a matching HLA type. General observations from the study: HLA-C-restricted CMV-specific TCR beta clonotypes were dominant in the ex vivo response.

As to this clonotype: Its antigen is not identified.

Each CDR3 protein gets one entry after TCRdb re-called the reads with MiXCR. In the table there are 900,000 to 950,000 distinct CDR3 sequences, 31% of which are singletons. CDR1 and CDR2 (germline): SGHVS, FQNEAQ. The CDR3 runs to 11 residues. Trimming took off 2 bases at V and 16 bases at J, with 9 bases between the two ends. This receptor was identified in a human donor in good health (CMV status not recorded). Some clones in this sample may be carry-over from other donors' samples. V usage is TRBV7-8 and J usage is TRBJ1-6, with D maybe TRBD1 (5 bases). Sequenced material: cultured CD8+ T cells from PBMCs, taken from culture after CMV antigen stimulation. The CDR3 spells CASSLTGELHF. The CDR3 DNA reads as TGTGCCAGCAGCTTAACGGGGGAACTCCACTTT.